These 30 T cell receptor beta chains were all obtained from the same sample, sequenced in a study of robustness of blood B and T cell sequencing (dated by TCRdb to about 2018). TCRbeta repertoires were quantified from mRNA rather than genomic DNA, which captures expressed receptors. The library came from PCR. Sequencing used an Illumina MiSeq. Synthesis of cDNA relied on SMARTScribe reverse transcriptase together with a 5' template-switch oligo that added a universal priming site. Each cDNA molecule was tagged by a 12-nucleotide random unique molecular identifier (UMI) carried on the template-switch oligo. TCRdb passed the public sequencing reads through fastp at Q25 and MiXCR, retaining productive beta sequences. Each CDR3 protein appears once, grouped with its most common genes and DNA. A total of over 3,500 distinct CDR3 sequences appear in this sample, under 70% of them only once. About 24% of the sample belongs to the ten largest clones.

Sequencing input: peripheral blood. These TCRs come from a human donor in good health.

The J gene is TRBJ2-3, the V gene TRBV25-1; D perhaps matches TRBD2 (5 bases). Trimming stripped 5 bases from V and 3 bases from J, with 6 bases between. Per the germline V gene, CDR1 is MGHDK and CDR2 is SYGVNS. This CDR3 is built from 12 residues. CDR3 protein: CASSPGTDTQYF. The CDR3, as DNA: TGTGCCAGCAGTCCGGGGACAGATACGCAGTATTTT.

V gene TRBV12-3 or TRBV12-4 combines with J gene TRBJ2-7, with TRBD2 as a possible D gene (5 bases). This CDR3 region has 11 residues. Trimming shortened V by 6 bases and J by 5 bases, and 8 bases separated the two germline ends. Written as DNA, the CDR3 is TGTGCCAGCAGCATAGCGAACGAGCAGTACTTC. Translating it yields CASSIANEQYF.

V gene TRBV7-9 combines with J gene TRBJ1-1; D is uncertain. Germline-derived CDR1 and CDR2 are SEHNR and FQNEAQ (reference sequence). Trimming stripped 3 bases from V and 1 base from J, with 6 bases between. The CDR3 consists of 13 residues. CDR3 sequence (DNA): TGTGCCAGCAGCTTCCGGGGGAACACTGAAGCTTTCTTT. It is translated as CASSFRGNTEAFF.

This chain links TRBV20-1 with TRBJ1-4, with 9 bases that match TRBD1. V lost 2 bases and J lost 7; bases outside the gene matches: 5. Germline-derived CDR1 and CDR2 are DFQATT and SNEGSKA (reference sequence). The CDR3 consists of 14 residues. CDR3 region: CSARPGTGSEKLFF. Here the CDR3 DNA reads TGCAGTGCTAGACCCGGGACAGGGAGTGAAAAACTGTTTTTT.

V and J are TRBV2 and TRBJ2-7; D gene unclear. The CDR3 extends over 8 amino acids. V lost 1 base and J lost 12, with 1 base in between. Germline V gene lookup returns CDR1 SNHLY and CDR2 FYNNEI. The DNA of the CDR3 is TGTGCCAGCAGTGAAGGGTACTTC. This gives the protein CASSEGYF.

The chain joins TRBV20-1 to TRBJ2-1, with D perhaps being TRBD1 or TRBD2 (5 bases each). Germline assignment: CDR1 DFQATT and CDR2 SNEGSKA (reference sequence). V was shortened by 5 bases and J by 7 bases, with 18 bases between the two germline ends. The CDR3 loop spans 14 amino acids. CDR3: CSALHGAQWNEQFF. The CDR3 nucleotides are TGCAGTGCTCTACACGGGGCCCAGTGGAATGAGCAGTTCTTC.

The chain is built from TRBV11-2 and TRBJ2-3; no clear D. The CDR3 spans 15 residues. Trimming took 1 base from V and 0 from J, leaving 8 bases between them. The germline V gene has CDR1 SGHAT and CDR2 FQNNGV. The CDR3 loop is CASSLVPASTDTQYF. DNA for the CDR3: TGTGCCAGCAGCTTAGTTCCTGCTAGCACAGATACGCAGTATTTT.

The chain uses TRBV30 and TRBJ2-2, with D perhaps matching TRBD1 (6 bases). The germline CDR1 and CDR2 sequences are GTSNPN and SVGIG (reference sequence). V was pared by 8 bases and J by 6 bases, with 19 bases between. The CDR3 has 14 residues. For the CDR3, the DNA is TGTGCCCGGTCGGGACAAGAGGTTTCCGGGGAGCTGTTTTTT. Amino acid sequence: CARSGQEVSGELFF.

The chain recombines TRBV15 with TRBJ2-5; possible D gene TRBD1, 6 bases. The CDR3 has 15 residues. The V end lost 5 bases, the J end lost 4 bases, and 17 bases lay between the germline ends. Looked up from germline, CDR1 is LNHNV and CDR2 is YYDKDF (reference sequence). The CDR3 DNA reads TGTGCCACCAGCCACCGCACAGGGACCCCAGAGACCCAGTACTTC. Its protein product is CATSHRTGTPETQYF.

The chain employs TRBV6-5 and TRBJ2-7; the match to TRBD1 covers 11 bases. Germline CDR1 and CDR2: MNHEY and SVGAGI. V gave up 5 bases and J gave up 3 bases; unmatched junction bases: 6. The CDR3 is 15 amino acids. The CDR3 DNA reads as TGTGCCAGCAGTCCAGGGGGACAGGGGGTCTACGAGCAGTACTTC. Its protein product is CASSPGGQGVYEQYF.

CDR3 loop: CASSSGPNHYEQYF. CDR3 in DNA: TGTGCCAGCAGCTCCGGGCCCAACCACTACGAGCAGTACTTC. J is TRBJ2-7 and V is TRBV11-1, with D unclear. Trimming stripped 4 bases from V and 3 bases from J, with 13 bases between. Germline loops: CDR1 SGHAT, CDR2 FQDESV (reference sequence). CDR3 length: 14 residues. The whole variable domain, remainder taken from reference TRBV11-1 and TRBJ2-7, is EAEVAQSPRYKITEKSQAVAFWCDPISGHATLYWYRQILGQGPELLVQFQDESVVDDSQLPKDRFSAERLKGVDSTLKIQPAELGDSAMYLCASSSGPNHYEQYFGPGTRLTVT.

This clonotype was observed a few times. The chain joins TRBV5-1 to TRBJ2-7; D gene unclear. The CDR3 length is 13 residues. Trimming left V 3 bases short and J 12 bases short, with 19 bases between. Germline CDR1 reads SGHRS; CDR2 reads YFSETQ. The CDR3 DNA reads TGCGCCAGCAGCTCTATGGCCAACCCGGATTGGTACTTC. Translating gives CASSSMANPDWYF.

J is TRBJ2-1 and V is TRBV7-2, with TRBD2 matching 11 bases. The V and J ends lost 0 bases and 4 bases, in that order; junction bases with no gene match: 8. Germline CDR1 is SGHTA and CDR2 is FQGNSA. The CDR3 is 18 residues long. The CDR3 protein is CASSLALLAGGQYNEQFF. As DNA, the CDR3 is TGTGCCAGCAGCTTAGCACTGCTAGCGGGGGGCCAATACAATGAGCAGTTCTTC. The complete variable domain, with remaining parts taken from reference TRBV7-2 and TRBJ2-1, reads GAGVSQSPSNKVTEKGKDVELRCDPISGHTALYWYRQSLGQGLEFLIYFQGNSAPDKSGLPSDRFSAERTGGSVSTLTIQRTQQEDSAVYLCASSLALLAGGQYNEQFFGPGTRLTVL.

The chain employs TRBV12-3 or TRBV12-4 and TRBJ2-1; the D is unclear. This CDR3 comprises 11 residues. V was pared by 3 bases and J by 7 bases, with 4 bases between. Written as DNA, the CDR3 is TGTGCCAGCAGTTTCCGTAATGAGCAGTTCTTC. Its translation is CASSFRNEQFF.

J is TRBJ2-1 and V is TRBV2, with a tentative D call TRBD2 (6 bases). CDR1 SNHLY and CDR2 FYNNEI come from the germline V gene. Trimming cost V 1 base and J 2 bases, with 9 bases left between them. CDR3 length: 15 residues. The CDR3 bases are TGTGCCAGCAGTGAAGGGGGCGGGACCTACAATGAGCAGTTCTTC. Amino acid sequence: CASSEGGGTYNEQFF.

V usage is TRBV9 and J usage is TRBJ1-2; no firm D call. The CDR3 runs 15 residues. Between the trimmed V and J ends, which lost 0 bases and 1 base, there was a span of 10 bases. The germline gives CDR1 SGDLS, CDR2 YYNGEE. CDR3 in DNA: TGTGCCAGCAGCGTAGAGGGCAGTATTAACTATGGCTACACCTTC. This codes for CASSVEGSINYGYTF.

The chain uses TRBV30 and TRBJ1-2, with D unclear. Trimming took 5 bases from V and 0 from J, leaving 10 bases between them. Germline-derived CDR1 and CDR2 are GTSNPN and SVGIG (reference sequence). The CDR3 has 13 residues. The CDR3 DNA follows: TGTGCCTGGGGACTTCGTGCTAACTATGGCTACACCTTC. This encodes CAWGLRANYGYTF.

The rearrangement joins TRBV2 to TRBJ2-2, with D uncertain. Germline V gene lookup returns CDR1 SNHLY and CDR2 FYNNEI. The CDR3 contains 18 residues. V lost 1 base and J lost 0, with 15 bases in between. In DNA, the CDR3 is TGTGCCAGCAGTGAAGGTCACAACCTAGATCCGAACACCGGGGAGCTGTTTTTT. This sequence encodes CASSEGHNLDPNTGELFF.

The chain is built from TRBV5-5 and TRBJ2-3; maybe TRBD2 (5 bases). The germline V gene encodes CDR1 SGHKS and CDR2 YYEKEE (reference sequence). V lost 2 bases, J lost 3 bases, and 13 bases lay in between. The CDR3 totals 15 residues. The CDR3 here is CASSFRPPGTDTQYF. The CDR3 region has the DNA TGTGCCAGCAGCTTCCGACCCCCGGGGACAGATACGCAGTATTTT.

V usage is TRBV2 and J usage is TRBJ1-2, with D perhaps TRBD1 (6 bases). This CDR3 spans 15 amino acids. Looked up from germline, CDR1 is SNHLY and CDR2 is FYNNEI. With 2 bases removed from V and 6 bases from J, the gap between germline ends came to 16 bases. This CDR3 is CASSESAGEVHGYTF. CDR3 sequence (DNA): TGTGCCAGCAGTGAATCCGCAGGGGAAGTGCATGGCTACACCTTC.

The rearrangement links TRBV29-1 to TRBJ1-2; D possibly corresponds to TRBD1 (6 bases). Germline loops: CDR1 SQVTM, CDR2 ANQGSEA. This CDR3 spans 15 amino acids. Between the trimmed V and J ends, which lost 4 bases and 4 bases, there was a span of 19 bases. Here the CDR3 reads CSVGLMGGGGYGYTF. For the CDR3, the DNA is TGCAGCGTTGGGTTAATGGGGGGCGGTGGCTATGGCTACACCTTC.

The CDR3 here is CASSLGTPGINEQFF. In nucleotides, the CDR3 is TGCGCCAGCAGCTTGGGGACTCCGGGGATTAATGAGCAGTTCTTC. The gene calls are TRBV5-1 and TRBJ2-1; maybe TRBD2 (5 bases). Looked up from germline, CDR1 is SGHRS and CDR2 is YFSETQ. CDR3 length: 15 amino acids. V was pared by 0 bases and J by 7 bases, with 14 bases between.

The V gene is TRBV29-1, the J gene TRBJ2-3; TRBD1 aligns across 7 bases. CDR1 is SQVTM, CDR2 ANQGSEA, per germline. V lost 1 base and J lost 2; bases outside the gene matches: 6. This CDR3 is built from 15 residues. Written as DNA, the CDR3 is TGCAGCGTTGAAGGAGGGGGCGAAGTCACAGATACGCAGTATTTT. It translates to CSVEGGGEVTDTQYF.

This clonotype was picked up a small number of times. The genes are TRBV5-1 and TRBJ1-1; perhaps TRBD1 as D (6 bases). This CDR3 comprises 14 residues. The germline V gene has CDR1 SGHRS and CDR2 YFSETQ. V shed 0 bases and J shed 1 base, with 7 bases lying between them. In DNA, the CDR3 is TGCGCCAGCAGCTTGGTGGGGGCGAACACTGAAGCTTTCTTT. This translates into CASSLVGANTEAFF. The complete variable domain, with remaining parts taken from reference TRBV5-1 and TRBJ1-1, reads KAGVTQTPRYLIKTRGQQVTLSCSPISGHRSVSWYQQTPGQGLQFLFEYFSETQRNKGNFPGRFSGRQFSNSRSEMNVSTLELGDSALYLCASSLVGANTEAFFGQGTRLTVV.

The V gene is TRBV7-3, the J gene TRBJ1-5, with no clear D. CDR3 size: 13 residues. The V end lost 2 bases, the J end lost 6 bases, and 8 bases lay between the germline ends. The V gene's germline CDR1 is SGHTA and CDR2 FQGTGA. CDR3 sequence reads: CASSLSPGQPQHF. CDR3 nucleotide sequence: TGTGCCAGCAGCTTATCCCCCGGTCAGCCCCAGCATTTT.

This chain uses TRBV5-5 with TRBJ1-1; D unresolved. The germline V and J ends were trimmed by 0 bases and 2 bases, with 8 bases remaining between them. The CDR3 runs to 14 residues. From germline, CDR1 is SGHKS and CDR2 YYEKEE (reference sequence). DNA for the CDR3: TGTGCCAGCAGCTTGGGCAGCTCCAACACTGAAGCTTTCTTT. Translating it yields CASSLGSSNTEAFF.

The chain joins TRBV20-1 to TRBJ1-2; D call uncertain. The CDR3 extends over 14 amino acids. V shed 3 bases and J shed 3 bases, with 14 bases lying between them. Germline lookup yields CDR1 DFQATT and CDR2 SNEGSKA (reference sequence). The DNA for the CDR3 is TGCAGTGCTAGCGTTGGGAACAGCTACTATGGCTACACCTTC. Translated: CSASVGNSYYGYTF.

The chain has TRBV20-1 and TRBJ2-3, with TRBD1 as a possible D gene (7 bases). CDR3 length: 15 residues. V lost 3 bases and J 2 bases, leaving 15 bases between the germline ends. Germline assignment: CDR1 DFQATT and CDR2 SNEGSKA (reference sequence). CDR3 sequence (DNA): TGCAGTGCTAGTCGCGGGACAGTCGCCACAGATACGCAGTATTTT. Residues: CSASRGTVATDTQYF.

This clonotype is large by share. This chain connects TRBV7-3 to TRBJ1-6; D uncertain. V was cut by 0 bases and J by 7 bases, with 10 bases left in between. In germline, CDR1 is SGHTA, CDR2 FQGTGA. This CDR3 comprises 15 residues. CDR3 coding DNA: TGTGCCAGCAGCTTAACGGGCGGCTCAAATTCACCCCTCCACTTT. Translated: CASSLTGGSNSPLHF.

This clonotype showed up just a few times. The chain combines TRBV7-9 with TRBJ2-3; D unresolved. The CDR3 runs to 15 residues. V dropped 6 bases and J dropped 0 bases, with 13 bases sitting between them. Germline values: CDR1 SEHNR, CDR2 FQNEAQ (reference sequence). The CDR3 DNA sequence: TGTGCCAGCAGGGTCGGGTACCCTAGCACAGATACGCAGTATTTT. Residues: CASRVGYPSTDTQYF.